Detailed here is one T cell receptor beta chain. What it recognizes is unknown. This entry belongs to a study of cytomegalovirus exposure and HLA in healthy donors. Whole-study context: One earlier analysis, a look at approximately 180 million T cells, found some 100 million unique TCR beta sequences.

General observations from the study: It was only CMV serostatus that was available as immune exposure information.

The primer mix had 60 Vbeta and 13 Jbeta primers. Original analysis: Later, tens of millions of unique TCR beta chains were counted in an analysis, and about 10 million of them were shared. Libraries were prepared by immunoSEQ multiplex PCR; TCRdb keeps only in-frame clonotypes and omits some of them. The V and J calls and clone size come from that table; D and trimming were worked out from the DNA. Among 140,000 or so clones listed, 60% to 85% were seen once. With 3 bases removed from V and 4 bases from J, the gap between germline ends came to 2 bases. In germline, CDR1 is SGHDT, CDR2 YYEEEE. The CDR3 is 11 amino acids.

Specimen: PBMCs. The source is a middle-aged man in good health and CMV-seronegative. This chain links TRBV5-6 with TRBJ2-1; no reliable D call. The CDR3 here is CASSSYNEQFF. As DNA, the CDR3 is TGTGCCAGCAGCTCTTACAATGAGCAGTTCTTC.